The 23 T cell receptor beta chains below were found in one sample sequenced in a study of OX40 agonist ivuxolimab in advanced cancers. The method was immunoSEQ multiplex PCR; TCRdb's version includes in-frame clones alone and lacks a portion of them. The table has approximately 40,000 clones, 75% to 85% seen once. The sample here was CD4+ or CD8+ T cells sorted from blood, taken in a trial of the OX40 agonist ivuxolimab. These TCRs come from an adult with an advanced solid tumor such as melanoma, head and neck, liver or kidney cancer.

Only one count was recorded for this clone. This chain uses TRBV11-3 with TRBJ2-2, with no clear D. CDR1 and CDR2 from the germline V gene are SGHNT and YENEEA. Trimming shortened V by 1 base and J by 3 bases, and 12 bases separated the two germline ends. The CDR3 covers 16 residues. CDR3 loop: CASSLGYGYYTGELFF. The CDR3 region has the DNA TGTGCCAGCAGCTTAGGTTACGGCTATTACACCGGGGAGCTGTTTTTT.

The V and J genes are TRBV28 and TRBJ2-7; tentative D call: TRBD2 (5 bases). With 3 bases removed from V and 4 bases from J, the gap between germline ends came to 16 bases. CDR3 size: 15 residues. CDR1 and CDR2 (germline): MDHEN, SYDVKM. CDR3 protein: CASSLAGNPGYEQYF. The CDR3 region has the DNA TGTGCCAGCAGTTTGGCCGGGAATCCGGGGTACGAGCAGTACTTC.

This clone was recorded a few times. The chain has TRBV7-9 and TRBJ2-7; 13 nucleotides line up with TRBD2. The germline gives CDR1 SEHNR, CDR2 FQNEAQ (reference sequence). The CDR3 loop spans 15 amino acids. V lost 5 bases and J lost 2; bases outside the gene matches: 3. CDR3 in DNA: TGTGCCAGCAGCCTTGGGACTAGCGGGACCTACGAGCAGTACTTC. Protein: CASSLGTSGTYEQYF.

Only one count was recorded for this clone. This rearrangement joins TRBV6-6 to TRBJ2-3, with TRBD2 as a possible D gene (6 bases). V was clipped by 9 bases and J by 1 base, with 11 bases between them. The CDR3 runs 13 residues. The V gene's germline CDR1 is MNHNY and CDR2 SVGAGI (reference sequence). CDR3 sequence reads: CASRESRTDTQYF. The CDR3 region has the DNA TGTGCCAGTCGGGAGTCCCGCACAGATACGCAGTATTTT.

The chain couples TRBV18 to TRBJ2-6, with 7 positions matching TRBD1. V shed 1 base, J shed 4 bases, and the junction held 7 bases outside the gene matches. This CDR3 is built from 17 residues. Germline values: CDR1 KGHSH, CDR2 LQKENI. CDR3 nucleotides: TGTGCCAGCTCACCACAACAGGGGCTAAAAGGGGCCAACGTCCTGACTTTC. Its protein product is CASSPQQGLKGANVLTF.

This chain connects TRBV5-6 to TRBJ1-4, with D unclear. Between the trimmed V and J ends, which lost 4 bases and 3 bases, there was a span of 7 bases. The V gene's germline CDR1 is SGHDT and CDR2 YYEEEE. There are 13 residues in the CDR3. CDR3 DNA: TGTGCCAGCAGCCGACCGTCTAATGAAAAACTGTTTTTT. It translates to CASSRPSNEKLFF.

On this clone itself: Other DNA sequences in the same sample also yield this CDR3. V is TRBV9 and J is TRBJ2-5; no clear D. The CDR3 extends over 12 amino acids. Per the germline V gene, CDR1 is SGDLS and CDR2 is YYNGEE. V was cut by 0 bases and J by 6 bases, with 6 bases left in between. This chain's CDR3 is CASSVAGKTQYF. The CDR3 region has the DNA TGTGCCAGCAGCGTAGCTGGCAAGACCCAGTACTTC.

This chain uses TRBV10-2 with TRBJ1-1; weak D call: TRBD1 (5 bases). This CDR3 comprises 12 residues. Trimming stripped 6 bases from V and 11 bases from J, with 16 bases between. Per germline, CDR1 WSHSY and CDR2 SAAADI. In DNA form, the CDR3 reads TGCGCCAGCAGGGCTCTGCAGGGTGAGGCTTTCTTT. Translating gives CASRALQGEAFF.

V usage is TRBV5-1 and J usage is TRBJ2-1, with D maybe TRBD2 (6 bases). V lost 4 bases and J 5 bases, leaving 22 bases between the germline ends. The V gene's germline CDR1 is SGHRS and CDR2 YFSETQ. The CDR3 is 17 residues long. CDR3 coding DNA: TGCGCCAGCAGCGCAGGGTTGTTGGCGGGAAGGGACAATGAGCAGTTCTTC. This sequence encodes CASSAGLLAGRDNEQFF.

Here the CDR3 DNA reads TGCGCCAGCAGCCCATCGGGACTAGCGGGAAAGTACAATGAGCAGTTCTTC. Protein: CASSPSGLAGKYNEQFF. This chain connects TRBV5-1 to TRBJ2-1; 13 bases fit TRBD2. The germline V gene has CDR1 SGHRS and CDR2 YFSETQ. The J segment lost 4 bases and the V segment lost 4 bases, leaving 8 bases of the junction unmatched. The CDR3 has 17 residues. Combining the CDR3 with reference TRBV5-1 and TRBJ2-1 gives the whole variable domain KAGVTQTPRYLIKTRGQQVTLSCSPISGHRSVSWYQQTPGQGLQFLFEYFSETQRNKGNFPGRFSGRQFSNSRSEMNVSTLELGDSALYLCASSPSGLAGKYNEQFFGPGTRLTVL.

The CDR3 loop reads CASSPTSGTNEQFF. CDR3 coding DNA: TGTGCCAGCAGCCCTACTAGCGGGACAAATGAGCAGTTCTTC. This chain links TRBV11-3 with TRBJ2-1, with TRBD2 matching 10 bases. J lost 7 bases, V lost 5 bases, and 5 bases had no gene match. The CDR3 is 14 amino acids. From germline, CDR1 is SGHNT and CDR2 YENEEA.

This chain connects TRBV13 to TRBJ1-1; D might be TRBD1 (6 bases). The CDR3 totals 11 residues. Looked up from germline, CDR1 is PRHDT and CDR2 is FYEKMQ (reference sequence). V lost 3 bases, J lost 8 bases, and 7 bases lay in between. This CDR3 reads CASSFRGEAFF. The DNA for the CDR3 is TGTGCCAGCAGCTTCAGGGGCGAAGCTTTCTTT.

The CDR3: CASSQVSELGGYTF. CDR3 DNA sequence: TGCGCCAGCAGCCAAGTTAGCGAGCTAGGCGGCTACACCTTC. The chain recombines TRBV4-3 with TRBJ1-2; D is undetermined. V was trimmed by 1 base and J by 8 bases, leaving 14 bases between them. The CDR3 sequence is 14 residues long. CDR1 is LGHNA and CDR2 is YSLEER in the germline V gene.

This clone came up once. The rearrangement joins TRBV15 to TRBJ2-3; D gene uncertain. The length of the CDR3 is 12 residues. Trimming cost V 5 bases and J 5 bases, with 8 bases left between them. Germline V gene lookup returns CDR1 LNHNV and CDR2 YYDKDF (reference sequence). CDR3 sequence: CATSRPRDTQYF. For the CDR3, the DNA is TGTGCCACCAGCCGTCCGCGAGATACGCAGTATTTT.

This clone was seen once. The J gene is TRBJ2-3, the V gene TRBV5-5, with a possible D match to TRBD2 (5 bases). This CDR3 spans 14 amino acids. The V end was cut by 0 bases, the J end by 3 bases, with 8 bases between. The germline V gene has CDR1 SGHKS and CDR2 YYEKEE (reference sequence). The CDR3 DNA reads as TGTGCCAGCAGCTTGGCCGGGGTAACAGATACGCAGTATTTT. Protein sequence: CASSLAGVTDTQYF.

Comments on this clone: This CDR3 is also generated by other DNA sequences in the sample. V gene TRBV9 combines with J gene TRBJ2-2, with D possibly matching TRBD1 (6 bases). The CDR3 has 15 amino acids. Trimming shortened V by 0 bases and J by 5 bases, and 11 bases separated the two germline ends. Germline values: CDR1 SGDLS, CDR2 YYNGEE. The CDR3 DNA reads as TGTGCCAGCAGCGTAGTAGGGGGTGGTACCGGGGAGCTGTTTTTT. It is translated as CASSVVGGGTGELFF.

This clone was detected once. The CDR3 sequence is CASNPRGSRMDEQFF. The CDR3 DNA reads as TGTGCCAGCAATCCCAGGGGGTCCAGGATGGATGAGCAGTTCTTC. The rearrangement uses TRBV6-1 and TRBJ2-1, with TRBD1 matching 7 bases. Germline-derived CDR1 and CDR2 are MNHNS and SASEGT. The CDR3 has 15 residues. The trim removed 7 bases at V and 8 bases at J, leaving 14 bases unmatched.

This clone was picked up a small number of times. J is TRBJ1-3 and V is TRBV5-1, with D perhaps TRBD1 (5 bases). Germline V gene sequence: CDR1 SGHRS, CDR2 YFSETQ. V was clipped by 4 bases and J by 0 bases, with 14 bases between them. The CDR3 consists of 16 residues. The CDR3 is CASSPSQVSSGNTIYF. Written as DNA, the CDR3 is TGCGCCAGCAGCCCCTCACAGGTTAGCTCTGGAAACACCATATATTTT.

This clone was seen just once. This rearrangement joins TRBV19 to TRBJ1-3, with TRBD1 as a possible D gene (5 bases). Trimming removed 3 bases from V and 4 bases from J, with 7 bases in between. Germline lookup yields CDR1 LNHDA and CDR2 SQIVND (reference sequence). The CDR3 consists of 13 residues. Here the CDR3 reads CASSIQGGNTIYF. In DNA form, the CDR3 reads TGTGCCAGTAGTATCCAGGGAGGAAACACCATATATTTT.

Sample share makes this clone medium-sized (0.01 to 0.1%). The chain employs TRBV7-6 and TRBJ2-1; 7 bases align to TRBD2. V lost 2 bases to trimming and J lost 10 bases; unmatched junction nucleotides: 5. The germline V gene has CDR1 SGHVS and CDR2 FNYEAQ. The CDR3 covers 13 residues. The DNA of the CDR3 is TGTGCCAGCAGCTTAAGCGGGGTCAAGGAGCAGTTCTTC. It encodes CASSLSGVKEQFF.

The rearrangement uses TRBV10-3 and TRBJ1-5, with 8 bases identical to TRBD1. The CDR3 length is 21 residues. Per germline, CDR1 ENHRY and CDR2 SYGVKD. After removal of 3 bases from V and 0 bases from J, the junction contained 19 bases not matched to a gene. The CDR3: CAISDPQLGTGIHFSNQPQHF. CDR3 nucleotide sequence: TGTGCCATCAGTGATCCCCAATTGGGGACAGGTATTCACTTTAGCAATCAGCCCCAGCATTTT.

This clone was counted only a few times. This rearrangement joins TRBV5-1 to TRBJ1-1; D gene uncertain. The V gene's germline CDR1 is SGHRS and CDR2 YFSETQ. This CDR3 contains 13 residues. V gave up 0 bases and J gave up 1 base, with 4 bases separating them. The CDR3 loop is CASSLGRNTEAFF. The CDR3 DNA is TGCGCCAGCAGCTTGGGACGGAACACTGAAGCTTTCTTT.

The chain is built from TRBV5-1 and TRBJ2-1; D is unresolved. This CDR3 spans 14 amino acids. CDR1 and CDR2 (germline): SGHRS, YFSETQ. Trimming took off 4 bases at V and 6 bases at J, with 14 bases between the two ends. CDR3 sequence: CASSPARVGNEQFF. CDR3 nucleotides: TGCGCCAGCAGCCCAGCTAGGGTCGGCAATGAGCAGTTCTTC.